The 19 T cell receptor beta chains below all came from one sample that was sequenced in a study of cytomegalovirus exposure and HLA in healthy donors. Primers: 60 Vbeta forward and 13 Jbeta reverse. Some clones are missing from TCRdb's copy, which holds only in-frame ones; the method was immunoSEQ multiplex PCR. This repertoire shows 150,000 to 200,000 clones, roughly 80% found once; its top ten account for roughly 6%. Sequencing used PBMCs. The receptors were sampled from a young woman in good health and CMV-seropositive.

The chain joins TRBV5-1 to TRBJ1-4; the match to TRBD1 covers 7 bases. Per germline, CDR1 SGHRS and CDR2 YFSETQ. V trimming: 4 bases; J trimming: 5 bases; junction bases outside the gene matches: 5. This CDR3 contains 14 residues. The chain's CDR3 is CASSPDRVNEKLFF. In nucleotides, the CDR3 is TGCGCCAGCAGCCCCGACAGGGTAAATGAAAAACTGTTTTTT.

V usage is TRBV27 and J usage is TRBJ2-7; maybe TRBD2 (5 bases). This CDR3 has 14 amino acids. The germline V gene encodes CDR1 MNHEY and CDR2 SMNVEV (reference sequence). Trimming took 2 bases from V and 4 from J, leaving 12 bases between them. The CDR3 DNA reads as TGTGCCAGCAGTTTAAACCTAGCTGGGTACGAGCAGTACTTC. It is translated as CASSLNLAGYEQYF.

The chain couples TRBV4-1 to TRBJ2-1; 8 bases fit TRBD2. V lost 2 bases and J lost 9; bases outside the gene matches: 18. Germline CDR1 and CDR2: MGHRA and YSYEKL. This CDR3 is 18 amino acids long. The CDR3 DNA sequence: TGCGCCAGCAGCCAACTCCGGGGCCCAGCGGGGGCGCAAAGTGAGCAGTTCTTC. Translating it yields CASSQLRGPAGAQSEQFF.

CDR3 sequence reads: CASSQSSTSGELFF. As DNA, the CDR3 is TGCGCCAGCAGCCAGAGCTCGACATCCGGGGAGCTGTTTTTT. This chain links TRBV4-1 with TRBJ2-2; D remains unclear. Germline values: CDR1 MGHRA, CDR2 YSYEKL. CDR3 length: 14 residues. V shed 3 bases and J shed 6 bases, with 11 bases lying between them.

The V gene is TRBV10-3, the J gene TRBJ2-1; 7 positions agree with TRBD2. The junction had 4 bases not matched to a gene; V was cut back by 7 bases and J by 7 bases. Germline values: CDR1 ENHRY, CDR2 SYGVKD. The length of the CDR3 is 12 residues. As DNA, the CDR3 is TGTGCCATCATGGGCGGGGGAAATGAGCAGTTCTTC. It translates to CAIMGGGNEQFF.

The chain uses TRBV27 and TRBJ2-2; D remains ambiguous. CDR1 and CDR2 from the germline V gene are MNHEY and SMNVEV (reference sequence). V was cut by 5 bases and J by 6 bases, with 4 bases left in between. This CDR3 has 11 residues. CDR3 sequence: CASSAAGELFF. For the CDR3, the DNA is TGTGCCAGCAGTGCAGCCGGGGAGCTGTTTTTT.

V usage is TRBV6-4 and J usage is TRBJ1-5, with D unresolved. Trimming removed 5 bases at V and 0 bases at J, with 11 bases between. The germline gives CDR1 MRHNA, CDR2 SNTAGT. This CDR3 has 15 residues. The CDR3 protein is CASSPLTYSNQPQHF. The DNA for the CDR3 is TGTGCCAGCAGTCCTTTGACATATAGCAATCAGCCCCAGCATTTT.

Turning to this clone: One junction end does not reproduce the germline sequence, and a read error may be involved. The genes are TRBV7-9 and TRBJ2-7; 7 positions match TRBD1. CDR3 length equals 13 residues. In germline, CDR1 is SEHNR, CDR2 FQNEAQ (reference sequence). The CDR3 coding sequence is TGTTCCAGCAGCCCGACAGGGTCCTACGAGCAGTACTTC. It encodes CSSSPTGSYEQYF.

The chain couples TRBV6-5 to TRBJ1-2; D may be TRBD1 (5 bases). V lost 6 bases to trimming and J lost 5 bases, with 13 bases between them. The CDR3 runs 13 residues. From germline, CDR1 is MNHEY and CDR2 SVGAGI. This CDR3 is CASSNGAGYGYTF. CDR3 DNA: TGTGCCAGCAGCAACGGGGCGGGATATGGCTACACCTTC.

CDR3: CASSPGGSTGLYEQYF. CDR3 nucleotide sequence: TGCGCCAGCAGCCCAGGCGGTTCGACAGGACTTTACGAGCAGTACTTC. This chain joins TRBV5-1 and TRBJ2-7, with D possibly matching TRBD1 (6 bases). The CDR3 has 16 amino acids. Germline lookup yields CDR1 SGHRS and CDR2 YFSETQ. V was pared by 4 bases and J by 4 bases, with 21 bases between.

This chain connects TRBV28 to TRBJ1-5; D may be TRBD1 (5 bases). Germline assignment: CDR1 MDHEN and CDR2 SYDVKM. The length of the CDR3 is 14 residues. The V end lost 2 bases, the J end lost 10 bases, and 15 bases lay between the germline ends. The CDR3 nucleotides read TGTGCCAGCAGTTTAGGAGGGGTTAATGAACCCCAGCATTTT. Translated: CASSLGGVNEPQHF.

This chain joins TRBV4-1 and TRBJ2-5; the match to TRBD2 covers 12 bases. This CDR3 spans 15 amino acids. J gave up 4 bases and V 4 bases, and 4 bases lay outside the gene matches. The V gene's germline CDR1 is MGHRA and CDR2 YSYEKL. In nucleotides, the CDR3 is TGCGCCAGCAGCCGCCCGACTAGCGGGAGAGAGACCCAGTACTTC. It specifies CASSRPTSGRETQYF.

The gene calls are TRBV4-1 and TRBJ2-7, with D uncertain. The V and J ends lost 4 bases and 3 bases respectively, with 10 bases between them. CDR3 length: 13 residues. CDR1 is MGHRA and CDR2 is YSYEKL in the germline V gene. The CDR3 reads CASSRGFDYEQYF. CDR3 in DNA: TGCGCCAGCAGCCGCGGATTCGACTACGAGCAGTACTTC.

This clone was observed a handful of times. CDR3 loop: CASSPEARGGWDEQFF. The CDR3 DNA reads as TGCGCCAGCAGCCCCGAGGCGCGAGGGGGCTGGGATGAGCAGTTCTTC. The V call is TRBV5-1, the J call TRBJ2-1, with TRBD1 matching 7 bases. V gave up 4 bases and J gave up 8 bases; unmatched junction bases: 15. This CDR3 has 16 amino acids. CDR1 is SGHRS, CDR2 YFSETQ, per germline.

This chain links TRBV4-3 with TRBJ2-1; D ambiguous. The CDR3 length is 14 residues. CDR1 is LGHNA, CDR2 YSLEER, per germline. V shed 4 bases and J shed 5 bases, with 12 bases lying between them. CDR3 amino acids: CASSRQTSHNEQFF. The DNA for the CDR3 is TGCGCCAGCAGCCGCCAGACATCCCACAATGAGCAGTTCTTC.

This clone was picked up one time. The V and J genes are TRBV18 and TRBJ2-7, with 7 bases matching TRBD1. CDR1 and CDR2 (germline): KGHSH, LQKENI. This CDR3 comprises 14 residues. V dropped 5 bases and J dropped 5; count of bases not matched to a gene: 9. CDR3 DNA: TGTGCCAGCTCAGCGACAGGGACCTCGGACGAGCAGTACTTC. Translation: CASSATGTSDEQYF. The full variable domain, completed using reference TRBV18 and TRBJ2-7, is NAGVMQNPRHLVRRRGQEARLRCSPMKGHSHVYWYRQLPEEGLKFMVYLQKENIIDESGMPKERFSAEFPKEGPSILRIQQVVRGDSAAYFCASSATGTSDEQYFGPGTRLTVT.

The chain combines TRBV4-1 with TRBJ2-3, with D perhaps matching TRBD1 (5 bases). From germline, CDR1 is MGHRA and CDR2 YSYEKL. There are 17 residues in the CDR3. Trimming shortened V by 0 bases and J by 0 bases, and 13 bases separated the two germline ends. The CDR3 loop is CASSQDYRQWSTDTQYF. The CDR3 DNA follows: TGCGCCAGCAGCCAAGATTACAGACAGTGGAGCACAGATACGCAGTATTTT.

The genes are TRBV19 and TRBJ1-1; 7 positions match TRBD1. This CDR3 is 12 amino acids long. V gave up 5 bases and J gave up 7 bases; unmatched junction bases: 4. The germline V gene has CDR1 LNHDA and CDR2 SQIVND (reference sequence). In DNA form, the CDR3 reads TGTGCCAGTAGTTTACAGGGGAATGAAGCTTTCTTT. Protein product: CASSLQGNEAFF.

On this clone itself: Mismatch with germline at one junction end may stem from a read error. The rearrangement links TRBV18 to TRBJ1-1; D remains unclear. CDR3 length: 14 residues. Looked up from germline, CDR1 is KGHSH and CDR2 is LQKENI. CDR3 DNA sequence: TGTGCCAGCTCACCACCGACGCGGAACTCTGAAGCTTTCTTT. Protein product: CASSPPTRNSEAFF.